One sample yielded the 7 T cell receptor beta chains listed below, sequenced in a study of blood T cell repertoires in COVID-19. Here immunoSEQ multiplex PCR was the method, and the copy in TCRdb shows in-frame clones only, minus some. The data show around 280,000 clones, with approximately 86% seen just once and 1% to 1.5% held by the top ten. The sample taken for sequencing was peripheral blood. Source of these receptors: a man aged 65-85 years with acute or convalescent COVID-19.

The chain links TRBV9 to TRBJ1-5; TRBD1 is a possible D gene (5 bases). V gave up 4 bases and J gave up 3 bases, with 8 bases separating them. CDR1 is SGDLS and CDR2 is YYNGEE in the germline V gene. CDR3 length: 13 residues. The CDR3 reads CASSPGINQPQHF. In nucleotides, the CDR3 is TGTGCCAGCAGCCCAGGGATCAATCAGCCCCAGCATTTT. The full variable domain, in which reference TRBV9 and TRBJ1-5 provide the parts outside the CDR3, is DSGVTQTPKHLITATGQRVTLRCSPRSGDLSVYWYQQSLDQGLQFLIQYYNGEERAKGNILERFSAQQFPDLHSELNLSSLELGDSALYFCASSPGINQPQHFGDGTRLSIL.

The chain combines TRBV15 with TRBJ2-7, with unresolved D. CDR1 LNHNV and CDR2 YYDKDF come from the germline V gene (reference sequence). V lost 5 bases and J lost 4, with 12 bases in between. The CDR3 loop spans 13 amino acids. The CDR3 loop reads CATSRRESYEQYF. CDR3 coding DNA: TGTGCCACCAGCCGCCGCGAGTCTTACGAGCAGTACTTC.

In its sample, this clone was seen once. J is TRBJ2-5 and V is TRBV4-3, with TRBD2 matching 7 bases. The CDR3 consists of 14 residues. V lost 4 bases, J lost 2 bases, and 4 bases stayed unmatched. CDR1 LGHNA and CDR2 YSLEER come from the germline V gene. The CDR3 protein is CASSLGLVQETQYF. In DNA form, the CDR3 reads TGCGCCAGCAGCCTAGGACTAGTACAAGAGACCCAGTACTTC.

The chain employs TRBV4-3 and TRBJ2-5; D is possibly TRBD1 (5 bases). The CDR3 runs to 13 residues. V lost 0 bases, J lost 5 bases, and 7 bases lay in between. From germline, CDR1 is LGHNA and CDR2 YSLEER. The chain's CDR3 is CASSQDRAETQYF. CDR3 DNA sequence: TGCGCCAGCAGCCAAGACAGGGCTGAGACCCAGTACTTC.

The chain combines TRBV5-5 with TRBJ2-2, with 10 nucleotides matching TRBD2. Germline assignment: CDR1 SGHKS and CDR2 YYEKEE (reference sequence). The CDR3 has 16 amino acids. V trimming: 7 bases; J trimming: 6 bases; junction bases outside the gene matches: 12. The DNA of the CDR3 is TGTGCCAGCGGATCTAACCTAGCGGGAGCGGCCGGGGAGCTGTTTTTT. Its translation: CASGSNLAGAAGELFF.

The chain links TRBV23-1 to TRBJ1-1; possibly TRBD1 for D (5 bases). TRBV23-1 is filed as an ORF, its function uncertain. The CDR3 consists of 15 residues. With 2 bases removed from V and 0 bases from J, the gap between germline ends came to 10 bases. CDR3 residues: CASSQKTGLNTEAFF. In DNA form, the CDR3 reads TGCGCCAGCAGTCAAAAAACAGGCTTGAACACTGAAGCTTTCTTT.

This clone was seen just once. The chain has TRBV11-2 and TRBJ2-3; D is perhaps TRBD1 (6 bases). The germline CDR1 and CDR2 sequences are SGHAT and FQNNGV. The CDR3 sequence is 14 residues long. Deletions cut 1 base from V and 9 bases from J, with 14 bases between. For the CDR3, the DNA is TGTGCCAGCAGCTTAGTTGGCAGGGGAGTCACGCAGTATTTT. Translation gives CASSLVGRGVTQYF.